This T cell receptor beta chain was profiled in a study of cytomegalovirus exposure and HLA in healthy donors. Study-level points and caveats: V- and J-gene trimming in TCR beta was tied to a missense DCLRE1C variant by an analysis performed later.

As concerns this clone: Its antigen remains unknown.

The PCR made use of 60 Vbeta and 13 Jbeta primers. Only in-frame clones appear in the TCRdb table, and some are missing; sequencing was by immunoSEQ multiplex PCR. Here the sample spans some 160,000 clones, roughly 83% being singletons. The CDR3 totals 15 residues. After removal of 5 bases from V and 7 bases from J, the junction contained 7 bases not matched to a gene. The germline V gene has CDR1 SGHNT and CDR2 YYREEE (reference sequence). The clonotype was recovered from a young woman in good health and CMV-seronegative. The V gene is TRBV5-4, the J gene TRBJ2-2; TRBD2 aligns across 11 bases. Sequencing was carried out using PBMCs. The CDR3 DNA reads as TGTGCCAGCAGTTTATTAGCGGGGGGGCGCGGGGAGCTGTTTTTT. It translates to CASSLLAGGRGELFF.